The 2 T cell receptor beta chains given below trace back to one sample, sequenced in a study of blood T cell repertoires in COVID-19. Sequenced by immunoSEQ multiplex PCR; TCRdb stores in-frame clones only, minus some. In the table there are 50,000 to 75,000 clones, more than 60% of which are singletons. Material for sequencing was peripheral blood. These receptor sequences come from a woman older than 75 with active or convalescent COVID-19.

In its sample, this clone was seen once. The chain is built from TRBV5-6 and TRBJ2-5; 7 bases match TRBD1. The J segment lost 3 bases and the V segment lost 4 bases, leaving 3 bases of the junction unmatched. This CDR3 spans 13 amino acids. The V gene's germline CDR1 is SGHDT and CDR2 YYEEEE. CDR3 amino acids: CASSHDREETQYF. As DNA, the CDR3 is TGTGCCAGCAGCCACGACAGGGAAGAGACCCAGTACTTC.

In DNA form, the CDR3 reads TGCGCCAGCAGACCGGGACAGGAAAACTATGGCTACACCTTC. Encoded protein: CASRPGQENYGYTF. This chain connects TRBV4-1 to TRBJ1-2, with 8 bases that match TRBD1. Looked up from germline, CDR1 is MGHRA and CDR2 is YSYEKL. The CDR3 loop spans 14 amino acids. Losses at the gene ends were 6 bases for V and 2 bases for J; bases not matched to a gene: 5.